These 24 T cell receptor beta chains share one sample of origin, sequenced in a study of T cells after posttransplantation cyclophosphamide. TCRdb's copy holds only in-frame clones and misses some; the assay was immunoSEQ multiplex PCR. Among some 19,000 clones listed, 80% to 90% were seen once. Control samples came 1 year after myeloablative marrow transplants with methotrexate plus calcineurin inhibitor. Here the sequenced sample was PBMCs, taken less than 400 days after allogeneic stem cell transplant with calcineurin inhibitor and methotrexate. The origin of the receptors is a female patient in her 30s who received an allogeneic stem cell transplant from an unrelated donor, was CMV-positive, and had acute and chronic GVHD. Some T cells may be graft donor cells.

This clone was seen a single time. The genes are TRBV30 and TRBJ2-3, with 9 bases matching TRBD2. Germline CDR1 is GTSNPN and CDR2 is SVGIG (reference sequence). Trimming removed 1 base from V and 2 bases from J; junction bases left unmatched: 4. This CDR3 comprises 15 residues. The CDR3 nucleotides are TGTGCCTGGAGTGCGCTAGCGGGGATCACAGATACGCAGTATTTT. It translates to CAWSALAGITDTQYF.

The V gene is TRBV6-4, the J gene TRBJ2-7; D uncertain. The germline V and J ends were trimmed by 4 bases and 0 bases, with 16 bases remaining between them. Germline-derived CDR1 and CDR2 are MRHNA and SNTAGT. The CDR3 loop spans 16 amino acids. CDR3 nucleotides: TGTGCCAGCAGTGCAGCAGAGCGACCCAGCTCCTACGAGCAGTACGTC. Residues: CASSAAERPSSYEQYV.

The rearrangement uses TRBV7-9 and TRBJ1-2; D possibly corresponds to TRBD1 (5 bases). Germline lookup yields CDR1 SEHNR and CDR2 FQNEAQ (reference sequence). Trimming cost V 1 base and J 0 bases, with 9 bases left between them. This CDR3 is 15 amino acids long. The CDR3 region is CASSLGGTTNYGYTF. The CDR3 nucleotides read TGTGCCAGCAGCTTAGGGGGCACAACTAACTATGGCTACACCTTC.

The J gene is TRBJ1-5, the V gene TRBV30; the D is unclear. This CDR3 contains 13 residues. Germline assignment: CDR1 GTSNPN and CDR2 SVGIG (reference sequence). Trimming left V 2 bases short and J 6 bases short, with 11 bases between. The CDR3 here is CAWSPGGGQPQHF. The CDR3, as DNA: TGTGCCTGGAGTCCCGGCGGTGGTCAGCCCCAGCATTTT.

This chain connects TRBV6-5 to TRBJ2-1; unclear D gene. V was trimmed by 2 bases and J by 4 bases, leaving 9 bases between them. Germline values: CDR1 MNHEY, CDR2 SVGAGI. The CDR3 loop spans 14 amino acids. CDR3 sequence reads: CASSYSVVYNEQFF. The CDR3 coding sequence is TGTGCCAGCAGTTACAGCGTGGTTTACAATGAGCAGTTCTTC.

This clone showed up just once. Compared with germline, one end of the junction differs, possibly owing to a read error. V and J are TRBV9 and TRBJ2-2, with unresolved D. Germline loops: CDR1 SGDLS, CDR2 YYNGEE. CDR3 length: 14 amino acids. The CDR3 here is CASSVYSNTGELFF. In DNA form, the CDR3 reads TGTGCCAGCAGCGTCTATTCGAATACCGGGGAGCTGTTTTTT. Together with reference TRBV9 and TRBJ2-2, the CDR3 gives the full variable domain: DSGVTQTPKHLITATGQRVTLRCSPRSGDLSVYWYQQSLDQGLQFLIQYYNGEERAKGNILERFSAQQFPDLHSELNLSSLELGDSALYFCASSVYSNTGELFFGEGSRLTVL.

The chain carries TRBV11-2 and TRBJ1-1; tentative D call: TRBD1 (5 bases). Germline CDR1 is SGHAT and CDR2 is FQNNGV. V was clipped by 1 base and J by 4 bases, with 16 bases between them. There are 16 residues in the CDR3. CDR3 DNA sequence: TGTGCCAGCAGCTTAGCCGTTCGGGGGGAGCGCACTGAAGCTTTCTTT. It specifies CASSLAVRGERTEAFF.

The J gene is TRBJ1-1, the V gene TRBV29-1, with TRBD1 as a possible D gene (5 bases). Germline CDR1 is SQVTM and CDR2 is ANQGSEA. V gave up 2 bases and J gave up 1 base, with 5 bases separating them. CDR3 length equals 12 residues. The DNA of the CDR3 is TGCAGCGTTGAAACAGGGAACACTGAAGCTTTCTTT. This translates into CSVETGNTEAFF.

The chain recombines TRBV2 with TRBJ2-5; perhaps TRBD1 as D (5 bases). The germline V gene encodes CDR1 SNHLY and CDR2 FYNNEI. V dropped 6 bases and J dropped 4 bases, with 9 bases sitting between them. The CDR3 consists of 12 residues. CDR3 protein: CASSVGAETQYF. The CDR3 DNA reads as TGTGCCAGCAGCGTAGGGGCAGAGACCCAGTACTTC.

The CDR3 loop reads CASGLSVQGYTF. The CDR3 DNA sequence: TGTGCTAGTGGTTTGAGCGTTCAGGGCTACACCTTC. The gene calls are TRBV12-5 and TRBJ1-2; D call uncertain. The length of the CDR3 is 12 residues. The V gene lost 2 bases and the J gene lost 8 bases, with 9 bases spanning the gap. Per germline, CDR1 LGHNT and CDR2 FRNRAP.

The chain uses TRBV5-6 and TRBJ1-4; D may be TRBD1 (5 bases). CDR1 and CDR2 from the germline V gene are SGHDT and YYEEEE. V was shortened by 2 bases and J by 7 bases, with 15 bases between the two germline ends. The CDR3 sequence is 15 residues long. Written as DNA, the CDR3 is TGTGCCAGCAGCTTAACCCCCAGGGCTGGTGAAAAACTGTTTTTT. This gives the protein CASSLTPRAGEKLFF.

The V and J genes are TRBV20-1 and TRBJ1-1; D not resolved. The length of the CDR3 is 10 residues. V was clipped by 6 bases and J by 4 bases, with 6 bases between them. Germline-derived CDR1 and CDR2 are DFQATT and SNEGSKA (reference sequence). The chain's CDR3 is CSAGPTEAFF. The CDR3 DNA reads TGCAGTGCCGGTCCCACTGAAGCTTTCTTT.

The CDR3 DNA reads as TGCGCCAGCAGCTTGAAGGGAGCCGGAAACACCATATATTTT. Its translation: CASSLKGAGNTIYF. The rearrangement uses TRBV5-1 and TRBJ1-3, with D unclear. This CDR3 region has 14 residues. Per germline, CDR1 SGHRS and CDR2 YFSETQ. Trimming cost V 1 base and J 4 bases, with 9 bases left between them.

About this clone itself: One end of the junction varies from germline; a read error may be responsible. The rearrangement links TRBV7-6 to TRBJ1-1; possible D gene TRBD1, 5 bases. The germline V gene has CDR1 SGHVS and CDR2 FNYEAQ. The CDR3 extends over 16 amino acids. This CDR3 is CASSLAVGEGGTEAFF. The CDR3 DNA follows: TGTGCCAGCAGCCTAGCGGTAGGGGAGGGAGGCACTGAAGCTTTCTTT.

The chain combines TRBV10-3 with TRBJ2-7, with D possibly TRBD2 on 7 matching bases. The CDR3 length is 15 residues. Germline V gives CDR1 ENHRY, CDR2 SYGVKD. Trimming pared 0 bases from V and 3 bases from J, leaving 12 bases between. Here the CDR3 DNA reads TGTGCCATCAGTGAGTCGTGGGGGGGCGGCTACGAGCAGTACTTC. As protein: CAISESWGGGYEQYF.

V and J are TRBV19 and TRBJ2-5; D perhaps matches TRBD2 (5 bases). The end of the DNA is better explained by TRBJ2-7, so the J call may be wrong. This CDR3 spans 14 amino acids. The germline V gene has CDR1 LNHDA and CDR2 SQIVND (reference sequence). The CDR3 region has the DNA TGTGCCAGTAGTACCCTTGCGGGCCGCTACGAGCAGTACTTC. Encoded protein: CASSTLAGRYEQYF.

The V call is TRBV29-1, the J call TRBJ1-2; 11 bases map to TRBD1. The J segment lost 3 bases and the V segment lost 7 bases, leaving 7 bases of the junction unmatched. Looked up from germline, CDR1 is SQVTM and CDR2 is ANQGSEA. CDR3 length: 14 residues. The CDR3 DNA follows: TGCAGCGCCCCGGGACAGGGGGTCGACTATGGCTACACCTTC. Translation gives CSAPGQGVDYGYTF.

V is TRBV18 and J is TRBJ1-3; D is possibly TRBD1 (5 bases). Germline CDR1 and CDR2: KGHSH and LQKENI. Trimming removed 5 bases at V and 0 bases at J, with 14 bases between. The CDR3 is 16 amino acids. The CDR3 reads CASSSDSLVSGNTIYF. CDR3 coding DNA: TGTGCCAGCTCATCAGACAGTCTGGTCTCTGGAAACACCATATATTTT.

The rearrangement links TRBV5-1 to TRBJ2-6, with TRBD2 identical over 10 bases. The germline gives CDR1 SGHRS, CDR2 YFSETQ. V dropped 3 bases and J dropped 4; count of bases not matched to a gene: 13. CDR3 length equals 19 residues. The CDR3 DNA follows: TGCGCCAGCAGCTCTCTAGCGGGAGATATTCTTGTGGGGGCCAACGTCCTGACTTTC. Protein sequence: CASSSLAGDILVGANVLTF.

DNA of the CDR3: TGTGCCGGTGGAGGGACAGGGGTTAATTCACCCCTCCACTTT. It encodes CAGGGTGVNSPLHF. V usage is TRBV7-9 and J usage is TRBJ1-6; 10 nucleotides line up with TRBD1. Germline lookup yields CDR1 SEHNR and CDR2 FQNEAQ (reference sequence). Trimming removed 11 bases from V and 6 bases from J; junction bases left unmatched: 7. CDR3 length: 14 residues.

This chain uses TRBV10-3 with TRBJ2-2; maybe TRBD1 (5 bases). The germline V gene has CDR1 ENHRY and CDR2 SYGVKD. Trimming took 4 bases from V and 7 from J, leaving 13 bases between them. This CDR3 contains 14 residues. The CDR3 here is CAISGGTDGGELFF. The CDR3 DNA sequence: TGTGCCATCAGTGGGGGCACCGACGGCGGGGAGCTGTTTTTT.

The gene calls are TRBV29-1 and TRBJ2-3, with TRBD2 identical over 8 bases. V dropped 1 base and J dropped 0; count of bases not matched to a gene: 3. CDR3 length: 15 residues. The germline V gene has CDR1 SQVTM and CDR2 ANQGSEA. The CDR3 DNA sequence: TGCAGCGTTGAAGGCCCTAGCGGGAGCACAGATACGCAGTATTTT. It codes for CSVEGPSGSTDTQYF.

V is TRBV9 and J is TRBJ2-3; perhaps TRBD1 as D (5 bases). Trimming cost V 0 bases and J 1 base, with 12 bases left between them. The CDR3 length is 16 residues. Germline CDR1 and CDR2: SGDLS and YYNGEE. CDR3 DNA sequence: TGTGCCAGCAGCGTAGAGCAGGGTAGGGGCACAGATACGCAGTATTTT. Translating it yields CASSVEQGRGTDTQYF.

The CDR3 loop reads CASSVGTASTEQYF. The CDR3 DNA reads as TGTGCCAGCAGCGTAGGGACTGCTTCTACCGAGCAGTACTTC. This chain connects TRBV9 to TRBJ2-7, with D possibly TRBD2 on 5 matching bases. The germline gives CDR1 SGDLS, CDR2 YYNGEE. CDR3 length: 14 residues. V lost 0 bases and J lost 6, with 13 bases in between. The complete variable domain, with remaining parts taken from reference TRBV9 and TRBJ2-7, reads DSGVTQTPKHLITATGQRVTLRCSPRSGDLSVYWYQQSLDQGLQFLIQYYNGEERAKGNILERFSAQQFPDLHSELNLSSLELGDSALYFCASSVGTASTEQYFGPGTRLTVT.